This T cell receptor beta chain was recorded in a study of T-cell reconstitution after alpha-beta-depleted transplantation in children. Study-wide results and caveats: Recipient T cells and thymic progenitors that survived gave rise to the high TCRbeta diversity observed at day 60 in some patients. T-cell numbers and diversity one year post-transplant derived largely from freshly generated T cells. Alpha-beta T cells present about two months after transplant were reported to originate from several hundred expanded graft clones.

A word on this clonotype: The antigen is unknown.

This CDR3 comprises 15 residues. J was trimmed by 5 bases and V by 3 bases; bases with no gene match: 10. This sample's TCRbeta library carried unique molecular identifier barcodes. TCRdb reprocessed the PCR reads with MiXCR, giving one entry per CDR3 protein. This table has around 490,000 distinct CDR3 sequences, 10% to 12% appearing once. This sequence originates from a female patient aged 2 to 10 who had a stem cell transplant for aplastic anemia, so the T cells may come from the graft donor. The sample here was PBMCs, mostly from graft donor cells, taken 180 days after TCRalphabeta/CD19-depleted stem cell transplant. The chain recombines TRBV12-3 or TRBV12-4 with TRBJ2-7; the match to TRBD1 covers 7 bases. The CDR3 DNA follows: TGTGCCAGCAGTTTTTACAAGGGGGCGCGGAACGAGCAGTACTTC. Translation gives CASSFYKGARNEQYF.